There are a few counts of the clone carrying this TCR beta chain. One junction end does not reproduce the germline sequence, and a read error may be involved. CDR1 is SGHAT and CDR2 is FQNNGV in the germline V gene. The CDR3 length is 13 residues. This entry comes from a study of T-cell memory formation after mild COVID-19. Study overall: Clustering of TCRs was largely donor specific.

One entry per CDR3 protein results from TCRdb running MiXCR on the 5' RACE reads. The table records 470,000 or so distinct CDR3 sequences, 25% of them present only once. This chain links TRBV11-2 with TRBJ2-1; D gene unclear. The sample consisted of PBMCs or a T cell subset sorted from them (not recorded which). The receptor comes from an adult woman who had mild COVID-19 (a few samples of this study predate the infection). Cell type and time point are not known. The CDR3 loop reads CASSLGLEYSSSF. The CDR3 coding sequence is TGTGCCAGCAGCTTAGGCCTCGAGTATTCTTCGAGCTTC.